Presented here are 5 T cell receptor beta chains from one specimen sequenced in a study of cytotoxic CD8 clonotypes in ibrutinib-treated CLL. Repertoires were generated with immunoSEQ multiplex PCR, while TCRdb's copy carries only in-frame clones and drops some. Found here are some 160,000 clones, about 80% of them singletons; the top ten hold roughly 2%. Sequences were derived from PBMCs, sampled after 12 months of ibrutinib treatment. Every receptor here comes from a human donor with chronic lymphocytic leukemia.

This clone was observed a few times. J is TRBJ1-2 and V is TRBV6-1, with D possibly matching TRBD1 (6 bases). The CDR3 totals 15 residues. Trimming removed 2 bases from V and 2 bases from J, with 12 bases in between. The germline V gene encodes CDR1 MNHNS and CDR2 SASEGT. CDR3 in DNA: TGTGCCAGCAGTGAACCCCTGGACAGAAACTATGGCTACACCTTC. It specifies CASSEPLDRNYGYTF.

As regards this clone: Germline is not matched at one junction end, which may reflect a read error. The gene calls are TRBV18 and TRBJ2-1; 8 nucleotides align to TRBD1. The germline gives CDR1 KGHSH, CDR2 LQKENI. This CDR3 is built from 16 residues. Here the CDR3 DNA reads TGTGCCAACTCACCACCAGGGGGCAGCTCCTACAATGAGCAGTTCTTC. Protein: CANSPPGGSSYNEQFF.

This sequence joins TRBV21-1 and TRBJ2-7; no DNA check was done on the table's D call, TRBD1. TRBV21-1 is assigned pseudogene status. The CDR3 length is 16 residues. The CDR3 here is CASSNPGTGVSYEQYF. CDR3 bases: TGTGCCAGCAGCAACCCCGGGACAGGGGTCTCCTACGAGCAGTACTTC.

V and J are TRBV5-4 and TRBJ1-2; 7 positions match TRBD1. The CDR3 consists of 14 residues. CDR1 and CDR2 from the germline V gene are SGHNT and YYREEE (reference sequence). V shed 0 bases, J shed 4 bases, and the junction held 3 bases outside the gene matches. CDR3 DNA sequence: TGTGCCAGCAGCTTGGGGGGACAGTTCTATGGCTACACCTTC. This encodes CASSLGGQFYGYTF.

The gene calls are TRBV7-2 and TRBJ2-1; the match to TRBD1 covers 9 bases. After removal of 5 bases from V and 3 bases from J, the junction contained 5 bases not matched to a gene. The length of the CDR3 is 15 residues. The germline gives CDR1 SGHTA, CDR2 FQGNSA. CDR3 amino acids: CASSLDRGNYNEQFF. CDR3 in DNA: TGTGCCAGCAGCCTTGACAGGGGGAACTACAATGAGCAGTTCTTC. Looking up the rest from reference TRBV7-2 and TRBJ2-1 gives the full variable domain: GAGVSQSPSNKVTEKGKDVELRCDPISGHTALYWYRQSLGQGLEFLIYFQGNSAPDKSGLPSDRFSAERTGGSVSTLTIQRTQQEDSAVYLCASSLDRGNYNEQFFGPGTRLTVL.